Shown below are 16 T cell receptor beta chains from a single sample sequenced in a study of PD-1 blockade in classical Hodgkin lymphoma. Stated time point: cycle 4 day 1 (C4D1), after six to seven weeks of nivolumab. In every patient, relapse followed autologous stem cell transplantation, while exposure to brentuximab vedotin differed. Clones were read by immunoSEQ multiplex PCR, and TCRdb kept only the in-frame ones, dropping some. This table has more than 75,000 clones, about 92% appearing once. Source: peripheral blood mononuclear cells (PBMCs), taken before the fourth cycle of nivolumab. All receptors come from a human donor with classical Hodgkin lymphoma.

The rearrangement links TRBV10-3 to TRBJ2-5; perhaps D is TRBD1 or TRBD2 (5 bases each). Trimming pared 8 bases from V and 2 bases from J, leaving 12 bases between. Germline V lookup: CDR1 ENHRY, CDR2 SYGVKD. The CDR3 extends over 13 amino acids. The CDR3 reads CAIATRGQETQYF. CDR3 nucleotide sequence: TGTGCCATCGCCACGAGGGGTCAAGAGACCCAGTACTTC.

This clone was seen only a few times. This chain uses TRBV27 with TRBJ1-5, with D unclear. Germline V gene data show CDR1 as MNHEY and CDR2 as SMNVEV (reference sequence). The CDR3 spans 12 residues. The V end lost 5 bases, the J end lost 7 bases, and 9 bases lay between the germline ends. The CDR3 nucleotides read TGTGCCAGCAGTAGTGGGATCCAGCCCCAGCATTTT. Its protein product is CASSSGIQPQHF.

The chain links TRBV21-1 to TRBJ2-6; the table's D call TRBD2 went unverified against the DNA. TRBV21-1 is reported as a pseudogene. The CDR3 is made up of 18 amino acids. CDR3 region: CASSKFAAGEAGANVLTF. The CDR3 DNA is TGTGCCAGCAGCAAATTTGCCGCGGGTGAGGCTGGGGCCAACGTCCTGACTTTC.

This chain joins TRBV19 and TRBJ1-1; D gene ambiguous. The CDR3 is 14 residues long. The germline CDR1 and CDR2 sequences are LNHDA and SQIVND (reference sequence). Trimming removed 1 base from V and 5 bases from J, with 11 bases in between. CDR3 in DNA: TGTGCCAGTAGTATAGGGAGGGTCTGGACTGAAGCTTTCTTT. It codes for CASSIGRVWTEAFF.

The chain is built from TRBV19 and TRBJ2-1, with 11 bases identical to TRBD2. CDR3 length: 15 amino acids. Germline V gene sequence: CDR1 LNHDA, CDR2 SQIVND (reference sequence). Unmatched junction bases numbered 6, after V lost 1 base and J lost 10 bases. CDR3 sequence: CASSIVSGRAGEQFF. CDR3 sequence (DNA): TGTGCCAGTAGTATAGTTAGCGGGAGGGCAGGAGAGCAGTTCTTC.

This clone was counted between two and nine times. This chain joins TRBV28 and TRBJ1-5; D might be TRBD1 (5 bases). Germline CDR1 and CDR2: MDHEN and SYDVKM. V lost 11 bases, J lost 5 bases, and 13 bases lay in between. This CDR3 contains 12 residues. The CDR3 DNA reads TGTGCCGGCACTAAGGGGCATCAGCCCCAGCATTTT. This codes for CAGTKGHQPQHF.

This clone is a singleton in its sample. The chain employs TRBV2 and TRBJ2-1; TRBD1 is a possible D gene (6 bases). V lost 5 bases to trimming and J lost 4 bases, with 18 bases between them. The CDR3 is made up of 16 amino acids. CDR1 is SNHLY, CDR2 FYNNEI, per germline. The DNA of the CDR3 is TGTGCCAGCAGTCAGTCGGATTTAGGACAGTACAATGAGCAGTTCTTC. Amino acids: CASSQSDLGQYNEQFF.

The rearrangement links TRBV28 to TRBJ2-4; TRBD2 agrees at 7 bases. The germline CDR1 and CDR2 sequences are MDHEN and SYDVKM. The CDR3 consists of 19 residues. V lost 1 base to trimming and J lost 0 bases; unmatched junction nucleotides: 12. The DNA of the CDR3 is TGTGCCAGCAGTTTATCGGGCGGGAGAGGTAGACTAGCCAAAAACATTCAGTACTTC. Translated: CASSLSGGRGRLAKNIQYF.

The chain links TRBV7-8 to TRBJ2-1; 10 bases align to TRBD2. The CDR3 has 16 amino acids. After removal of 4 bases from V and 0 bases from J, the junction contained 3 bases not matched to a gene. Germline CDR1 SGHVS, CDR2 FQNEAQ. The CDR3 DNA reads TGTGCCAGCAGCTGGACTAGCGGCAGCTCCTACAATGAGCAGTTCTTC. Translated, it gives CASSWTSGSSYNEQFF. The full variable domain, with the rest looked up from reference TRBV7-8 and TRBJ2-1, is GAGVSQSPRYKVAKRGQDVALRCDPISGHVSLFWYQQALGQGPEFLTYFQNEAQLDKSGLPSDRFFAERPEGSVSTLKIQRTQQEDSAVYLCASSWTSGSSYNEQFFGPGTRLTVL.

This rearrangement joins TRBV11-2 to TRBJ2-7; D not resolved. The CDR3 spans 14 residues. Germline CDR1 and CDR2: SGHAT and FQNNGV. V was cut by 0 bases and J by 3 bases, with 9 bases left in between. The CDR3, as DNA: TGTGCCAGCAGCTTAGACCGGCAGATCTACGAGCAGTACTTC. It encodes CASSLDRQIYEQYF.

This clone appeared a few times. V usage is TRBV9 and J usage is TRBJ1-2, with D uncertain. CDR1 and CDR2 (germline): SGDLS, YYNGEE. There are 12 residues in the CDR3. V was clipped by 5 bases and J by 6 bases, with 11 bases between them. CDR3 sequence (DNA): TGTGCCAGCAGTAGGAGGGTGGATGGCTACACCTTC. Protein: CASSRRVDGYTF.

The chain uses TRBV29-1 and TRBJ2-1, with 7 bases identical to TRBD2. CDR3 size: 16 residues. V lost 4 bases, J lost 0 bases, and 9 bases stayed unmatched. Germline-derived CDR1 and CDR2 are SQVTM and ANQGSEA. The CDR3 loop is CSVGNMGGSSYNEQFF. The CDR3 DNA is TGCAGCGTTGGGAATATGGGGGGGAGCTCCTACAATGAGCAGTTCTTC.

The chain uses TRBV4-1 and TRBJ1-1; D not resolved. Trimming pared 2 bases from V and 0 bases from J, leaving 4 bases between. Germline V lookup: CDR1 MGHRA, CDR2 YSYEKL. This CDR3 has 13 amino acids. The CDR3 reads CASSQNLNTEAFF. CDR3 coding DNA: TGCGCCAGCAGCCAAAACCTGAACACTGAAGCTTTCTTT.

This chain links TRBV6-5 with TRBJ2-3; 8 bases align to TRBD2. The CDR3 sequence is 14 residues long. V gave up 5 bases and J gave up 4 bases; unmatched junction bases: 5. CDR1 and CDR2 from the germline V gene are MNHEY and SVGAGI. The DNA for the CDR3 is TGTGCCAGCAGTATTCGGGGGGGCGCAGATACGCAGTATTTT. It specifies CASSIRGGADTQYF.

The CDR3 DNA reads as TGTGCCAGCAGTTTATATGGCTCCGGTGGGGTCCCCGAGCAGTACTTC. The encoded protein is CASSLYGSGGVPEQYF. The J gene is TRBJ2-7, the V gene TRBV28; D uncertain. This CDR3 has 16 amino acids. The V end lost 1 base, the J end lost 6 bases, and 19 bases lay between the germline ends. Looked up from germline, CDR1 is MDHEN and CDR2 is SYDVKM.

V gene TRBV18 combines with J gene TRBJ2-2, with D perhaps TRBD1 (5 bases). Trimming took 0 bases from V and 1 from J, leaving 9 bases between them. The CDR3 runs 16 residues. Germline V lookup: CDR1 KGHSH, CDR2 LQKENI. Written as DNA, the CDR3 is TGTGCCAGCTCACCACCCATAGGGGTGAACACCGGGGAGCTGTTTTTT. Residues: CASSPPIGVNTGELFF.